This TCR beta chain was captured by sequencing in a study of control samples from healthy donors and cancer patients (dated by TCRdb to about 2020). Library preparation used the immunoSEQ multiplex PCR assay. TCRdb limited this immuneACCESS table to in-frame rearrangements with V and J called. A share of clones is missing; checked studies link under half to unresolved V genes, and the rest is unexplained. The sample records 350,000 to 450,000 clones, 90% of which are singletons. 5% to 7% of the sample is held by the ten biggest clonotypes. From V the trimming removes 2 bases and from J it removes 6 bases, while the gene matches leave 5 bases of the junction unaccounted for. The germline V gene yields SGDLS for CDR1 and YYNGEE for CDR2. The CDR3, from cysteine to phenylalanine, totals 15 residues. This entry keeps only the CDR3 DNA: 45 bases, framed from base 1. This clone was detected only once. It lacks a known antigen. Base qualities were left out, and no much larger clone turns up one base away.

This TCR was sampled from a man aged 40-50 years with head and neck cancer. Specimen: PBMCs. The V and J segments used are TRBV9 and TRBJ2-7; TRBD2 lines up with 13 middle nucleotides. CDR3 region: CASSVGTSGVSEQYF. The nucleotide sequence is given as TGTGCCAGCAGCGTGGGGACTAGCGGGGTGAGCGAGCAGTACTTC.